The source of this T cell receptor (beta chain) is a study of T-cell reconstitution after alpha-beta-depleted transplantation in children. Study-wide findings and caveats: There were reportedly several hundred expanded graft clones from which alpha-beta T cells came about two months after transplant. Newly made T cells mostly supplied T-cell counts and diversity one year after transplant. Some patients owed their high day-60 TCRbeta diversity to surviving recipient T cells and thymic progenitors.

For TCRbeta, the library was prepared with unique molecular identifiers. A single record per CDR3 protein comes from TCRdb applying MiXCR to the PCR reads. Of hundreds of thousands of distinct CDR3 sequences in the sample, approximately 17% were seen once. On this clonotype: No antigen is known for it.

V lost 2 bases, J lost 5 bases, and 19 bases lay in between. Germline-derived CDR1 and CDR2 are MNHEY and SVGAGI. This CDR3 region has 16 residues. The sample consisted of PBMCs, mostly from graft donor cells, taken 360 days after TCRalphabeta/CD19-depleted stem cell transplant. This rearrangement joins TRBV6-5 to TRBJ2-7; D perhaps matches TRBD2 (6 bases). The receptor was isolated from a male patient aged 2 to 9 who had a stem cell transplant for acute lymphoblastic leukemia, so the T cells may come from the graft donor. CDR3 bases: TGTGCCAGCAGTTACGGAACAGGACCCGGGGGAGACGAGCAGTACTTC. It specifies CASSYGTGPGGDEQYF.